This T cell receptor beta chain was profiled in a study of shared clonotypes between healthy human individuals. Study observations and caveats: Memory subsets generally showed lower estimated richness than naive subsets. When compared with the clonotypes that were shared by all four sorted-subset donors, the non-shared clonotypes turned out to have lower generation probabilities. With few donors, the genetic and exposure-history diversity represented was limited.

The method was immunoSEQ multiplex PCR; TCRdb's version includes in-frame clones alone and lacks a portion of them. The profile shows some 1,600,000 clones, approximately 98% of them singletons. As concerns this clone: Its antigen is not identified.

This CDR3 is 13 amino acids long. The V gene end was trimmed by 6 bases and the J gene end by 5 bases; junction bases not matched to a gene: 2. In germline, CDR1 is ENHRY, CDR2 SYGVKD. The sample was naive CD4+ T cells sorted from blood. Noted subset: CD45RA+ positively selected. V usage is TRBV10-3 and J usage is TRBJ2-2, with TRBD1 identical over 8 bases. The TCR comes from a man aged 30-40 years in good health. Here the CDR3 DNA reads TGTGCCATCAGAAGGACAGGGACCGGGGAGCTGTTTTTT. The encoded protein is CAIRRTGTGELFF.